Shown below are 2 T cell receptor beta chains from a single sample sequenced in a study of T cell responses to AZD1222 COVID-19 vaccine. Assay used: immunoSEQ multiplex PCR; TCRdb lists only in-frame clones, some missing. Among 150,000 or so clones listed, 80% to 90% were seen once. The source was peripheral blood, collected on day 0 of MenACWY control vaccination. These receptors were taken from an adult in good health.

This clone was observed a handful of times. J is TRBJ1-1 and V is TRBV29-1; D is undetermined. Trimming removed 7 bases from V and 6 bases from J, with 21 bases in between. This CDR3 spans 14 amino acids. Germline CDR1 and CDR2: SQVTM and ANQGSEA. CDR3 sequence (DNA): TGCAGCGCGATATCCTGGGTTGGTACGGCTGAAGCTTTCTTT. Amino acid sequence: CSAISWVGTAEAFF.

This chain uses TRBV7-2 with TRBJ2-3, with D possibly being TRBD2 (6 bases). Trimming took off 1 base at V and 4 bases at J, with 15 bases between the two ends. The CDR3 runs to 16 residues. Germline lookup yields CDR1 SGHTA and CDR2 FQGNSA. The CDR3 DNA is TGTGCCAGCAGCTTAGTCGGAGCGGGCTCCCCAGATACGCAGTATTTT. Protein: CASSLVGAGSPDTQYF.